A single sample is the source of the 7 T cell receptor beta chains below, sequenced in a study of beta chain features in type 1 diabetes. The study reverse transcribed the entire isolated RNA, so it sequenced expressed TCRB transcripts. The assay was immunoSEQ multiplex PCR, and TCRdb's table has in-frame clones only and misses some. The data hold more than 300,000 clones, with 10% to 15% observed a single time. Material: naive CD4+ T cells from blood. The origin of the receptors is a man in his late teens or twenties in good health.

This clone occurred a few times. V gene TRBV5-4 combines with J gene TRBJ2-7, with TRBD1 identical over 7 bases. This CDR3 spans 15 amino acids. The J segment lost 1 base and the V segment lost 4 bases, leaving 8 bases of the junction unmatched. CDR1 and CDR2 (germline): SGHNT, YYREEE (reference sequence). CDR3 loop: CASSARTGRSYEQYF. The CDR3 DNA reads as TGTGCCAGCAGCGCCCGGACAGGAAGGTCCTACGAGCAGTACTTC.

The chain is built from TRBV28 and TRBJ2-5; D is unresolved. In germline, CDR1 is MDHEN, CDR2 SYDVKM. The CDR3 length is 14 residues. Trimming removed 6 bases at V and 5 bases at J, with 16 bases between. Written as DNA, the CDR3 is TGTGCCAGCAGCGTAGGCGGTGGGTTGGAGACCCAGTACTTC. Protein: CASSVGGGLETQYF.

The chain uses TRBV5-1 and TRBJ1-4, with D possibly matching TRBD1 (5 bases). The CDR3 is 16 amino acids. The V and J ends lost 4 bases and 5 bases respectively, with 18 bases between them. In germline, CDR1 is SGHRS, CDR2 YFSETQ. The CDR3 bases are TGCGCCAGCAGCCCAACTACCCAGGGCAGGAATGAAAAACTGTTTTTT. It translates to CASSPTTQGRNEKLFF.

CDR3 DNA sequence: TGTGCCAGCAGCCAAGATGCGGGACTTGGCACAGATACGCAGTATTTT. Its protein product is CASSQDAGLGTDTQYF. The chain uses TRBV14 and TRBJ2-3, with D possibly matching TRBD2 (6 bases). This CDR3 spans 16 amino acids. The V and J ends lost 0 bases and 1 base respectively, with 11 bases between them. Per the germline V gene, CDR1 is SGHDN and CDR2 is FVKESK.

In its sample, this clone was seen a few times. The rearrangement links TRBV6-6 to TRBJ1-4; 7 bases agree with TRBD1. V was clipped by 4 bases and J by 6 bases; unmatched bases: 5. This CDR3 is built from 14 residues. Germline CDR1 MNHNY, CDR2 SVGAGI (reference sequence). The CDR3 region has the DNA TGTGCCAGCAGTTTGACAGGGTTGGATGAAAAACTGTTTTTT. Amino acid sequence: CASSLTGLDEKLFF.

The CDR3 is CASSATGPSYNEQFF. The DNA of the CDR3 is TGCGCCAGCAGCGCTACAGGGCCTTCCTACAATGAGCAGTTCTTC. V usage is TRBV5-1 and J usage is TRBJ2-1; perhaps TRBD1 as D (6 bases). Trimming removed 4 bases at V and 1 base at J, with 12 bases between. Germline V CDR1 and CDR2: SGHRS, YFSETQ. CDR3 length equals 15 residues. Variable domain in full (rest from reference TRBV5-1 and TRBJ2-1): KAGVTQTPRYLIKTRGQQVTLSCSPISGHRSVSWYQQTPGQGLQFLFEYFSETQRNKGNFPGRFSGRQFSNSRSEMNVSTLELGDSALYLCASSATGPSYNEQFFGPGTRLTVL.

DNA for the CDR3: TGTGCCAGCACCGCGGAGGGACAGGGCTATGGCTACACCTTC. This translates into CASTAEGQGYGYTF. V gene TRBV7-2 combines with J gene TRBJ1-2; 9 nucleotides align to TRBD1. This CDR3 is 14 amino acids long. Germline values: CDR1 SGHTA, CDR2 FQGNSA. V dropped 7 bases and J dropped 4; count of bases not matched to a gene: 7.